The 28 T cell receptor beta chains listed next were all sequenced from one sample in a study of T cells in Graves' hyperthyroidism and ophthalmopathy. Amplification of TCR beta CDR3 regions used RNA as the template. HTBI primers were used for first-round RT-PCR of the TCR CDR3. TCRdb passed the multiplex PCR reads through MiXCR, listing each CDR3 protein once. The table records about 700,000 distinct CDR3 sequences, 14% of them present only once. Source material: blood. The receptor set was obtained from a woman younger than 35 with Graves' hyperthyroidism.

This chain links TRBV12-3 or TRBV12-4 with TRBJ2-7; 7 nucleotides line up with TRBD1. The CDR3 contains 15 residues. V was clipped by 3 bases and J by 3 bases; unmatched bases: 8. The CDR3 loop is CASSFGDSGIYEQYF. The CDR3 DNA sequence: TGTGCCAGCAGTTTTGGGGACAGTGGCATCTACGAGCAGTACTTC.

The sample holds many counts of this clonotype. This chain connects TRBV10-3 to TRBJ1-1; D unclear. Germline CDR1 and CDR2: ENHRY and SYGVKD. The CDR3 covers 13 residues. The ends were cut back, 8 bases at V and 2 bases at J, with 12 bases in the middle. CDR3 loop: CAIGHAANTEAFF. The DNA of the CDR3 is TGTGCCATCGGTCACGCAGCAAACACTGAAGCTTTCTTT.

This clonotype was counted many times. This sequence joins TRBV6-1 and TRBJ2-1, with D perhaps assigned TRBD1 or TRBD2 (5 bases each). The CDR3 runs to 14 residues. From germline, CDR1 is MNHNS and CDR2 SASEGT. V lost 5 bases to trimming and J lost 4 bases, with 12 bases between them. The CDR3 sequence is CASSRDVIYNEQFF. As DNA, the CDR3 is TGTGCCAGCAGTAGGGACGTCATATACAATGAGCAGTTCTTC.

This clonotype was seen repeatedly, ten times or more. This chain joins TRBV13 and TRBJ2-7; D is perhaps TRBD1 (5 bases). Germline loops: CDR1 PRHDT, CDR2 FYEKMQ (reference sequence). Trimming took off 2 bases at V and 2 bases at J, with 16 bases between the two ends. The CDR3 contains 16 residues. CDR3 bases: TGTGCCAGCAGCTTAAGTGGACAAGGGTGGACCTACGAGCAGTACTTC. It is translated as CASSLSGQGWTYEQYF.

This clonotype was counted between two and nine times. The chain links TRBV9 to TRBJ2-2; unclear D gene. The CDR3 runs to 13 residues. V dropped 3 bases and J dropped 3 bases, with 6 bases sitting between them. Per the germline V gene, CDR1 is SGDLS and CDR2 is YYNGEE. The CDR3 loop is CASSGVDTGELFF. The CDR3, as DNA: TGTGCCAGCAGCGGGGTTGACACCGGGGAGCTGTTTTTT.

The chain employs TRBV6-2 or TRBV6-3 and TRBJ2-3; 8 nucleotides line up with TRBD1. Germline trimming cut 5 bases from V and 1 base from J; bases unmatched to any gene: 11. CDR1 is MNHEY, CDR2 SVGEGT, per germline. The CDR3 contains 17 residues. The CDR3 spells CASSPSDRGFGTDTQYF. Written as DNA, the CDR3 is TGTGCCAGCAGTCCGTCAGACAGGGGCTTTGGCACAGATACGCAGTATTTT.

The J gene is TRBJ2-1, the V gene TRBV11-3; TRBD1 agrees at 7 bases. CDR3 length: 15 amino acids. Losses at the gene ends were 2 bases for V and 5 bases for J; bases not matched to a gene: 6. CDR1 and CDR2 from the germline V gene are SGHNT and YENEEA. The CDR3 DNA follows: TGTGCCAGCAGCTTACGACAGGGATTCCACAATGAGCAGTTCTTC. This sequence encodes CASSLRQGFHNEQFF.

This clonotype was detected a few times. The V gene is TRBV6-6, the J gene TRBJ2-7; a weak D match, TRBD2 (5 bases). The CDR3 covers 13 residues. Germline CDR1 MNHNY, CDR2 SVGAGI (reference sequence). Between the trimmed V and J ends, which lost 2 bases and 6 bases, there was a span of 11 bases. Here the CDR3 reads CASSYEAGSEQYF. CDR3 nucleotides: TGTGCCAGCAGTTACGAGGCTGGGAGCGAGCAGTACTTC.

The rearrangement links TRBV2 to TRBJ2-1; D gene uncertain. This CDR3 is built from 13 residues. V lost 5 bases, J lost 10 bases, and 15 bases lay in between. Germline V lookup: CDR1 SNHLY, CDR2 FYNNEI. CDR3 coding DNA: TGTGCCAGCAGTCCCCAAGGCACCGGGGAGCAGTTCTTC. It encodes CASSPQGTGEQFF.

Ten or more counts support this clonotype. The rearrangement links TRBV28 to TRBJ2-1, with 14 bases lining up with TRBD2. V shed 6 bases, J shed 4 bases, and the junction held 14 bases outside the gene matches. The CDR3 is made up of 19 amino acids. CDR1 is MDHEN, CDR2 SYDVKM, per germline. The CDR3 nucleotides read TGTGCCAGCAGCACCGGGGGACTAGCGGGAGCCCCCCCGTACAATGAGCAGTTCTTC. Translating it yields CASSTGGLAGAPPYNEQFF.

This clonotype has a handful of counts. The genes are TRBV5-1 and TRBJ1-5; D remains unclear. This CDR3 comprises 17 residues. Trimming removed 0 bases from V and 0 bases from J, with 13 bases in between. Germline CDR1 is SGHRS and CDR2 is YFSETQ. The CDR3 bases are TGCGCCAGCAGCTTGGGAATCGAGCCGAATAGCAATCAGCCCCAGCATTTT. This translates into CASSLGIEPNSNQPQHF.

Ten or more counts support this clonotype. The chain uses TRBV5-8 and TRBJ1-1, with D uncertain. CDR1 and CDR2 (germline): SGHTS, YDEGEE. CDR3 length: 18 residues. Trimming took off 4 bases at V and 1 base at J, with 23 bases between the two ends. DNA of the CDR3: TGTGCCAGCAGCCCGAATCACGGGAAAGACGGACGGAACACTGAAGCTTTCTTT. It encodes CASSPNHGKDGRNTEAFF.

This clonotype appeared many times. One junction end does not reproduce the germline sequence, and a read error may be involved. The J gene is TRBJ2-7, the V gene TRBV13; possibly TRBD2 for D (7 bases). Looked up from germline, CDR1 is PRHDT and CDR2 is FYEKMQ (reference sequence). The CDR3 has 16 amino acids. The CDR3 region has the DNA TGTGCCAGCAGTTTAGGGGGGGCCAGTGGGGGCCTTAAGCAGTACTTC. Translating it yields CASSLGGASGGLKQYF.

This clonotype has just a few counts. The chain has TRBV2 and TRBJ2-3; TRBD1 agrees at 8 bases. Germline CDR1 and CDR2: SNHLY and FYNNEI. The length of the CDR3 is 13 residues. Losses at the gene ends were 8 bases for V and 3 bases for J; bases not matched to a gene: 4. The CDR3 bases are TGTGCCAGCTTCGACAGGGGAACAGATACGCAGTATTTT. This gives the protein CASFDRGTDTQYF.

This clonotype was recorded at least ten times. This chain connects TRBV20-1 to TRBJ1-6; TRBD1 is a possible D gene (5 bases). Germline V CDR1 and CDR2: DFQATT, SNEGSKA (reference sequence). V lost 6 bases and J lost 10, with 13 bases in between. This CDR3 has 12 amino acids. Written as DNA, the CDR3 is TGCAGTGCCCAGGGTTCTGAATCACCCCTCCACTTT. Protein product: CSAQGSESPLHF.

This clonotype was found many times. The chain employs TRBV11-2 and TRBJ1-1; D possibly corresponds to TRBD1 (5 bases). Germline lookup yields CDR1 SGHAT and CDR2 FQNNGV. The CDR3 consists of 14 residues. Trimming left V 1 base short and J 5 bases short, with 11 bases between. CDR3 region: CASSLVSRDTEAFF. The DNA of the CDR3 is TGTGCCAGCAGCTTAGTCAGCAGGGATACTGAAGCTTTCTTT.

This clonotype occurred many times. The rearrangement uses TRBV7-3 and TRBJ2-2; D remains ambiguous. CDR3 size: 15 residues. The germline V and J ends were trimmed by 5 bases and 4 bases, with 14 bases remaining between them. Germline V lookup: CDR1 SGHTA, CDR2 FQGTGA. Here the CDR3 reads CASSANTPGTGELFF. CDR3 DNA: TGTGCCAGCAGCGCAAACACCCCAGGCACCGGGGAGCTGTTTTTT.

This clonotype was seen repeatedly, ten times or more. The CDR3 nucleotides read TGTGCCACCAGGCTCTACAGGGGCCGGGGGGGCAACACCGGGGAGCTGTTTTTT. This codes for CATRLYRGRGGNTGELFF. J is TRBJ2-2 and V is TRBV6-4; tentatively, D is TRBD2 (8 bases). The germline V gene encodes CDR1 MRHNA and CDR2 SNTAGT. The V and J ends lost 10 bases and 2 bases respectively, with 26 bases between them. The CDR3 totals 18 residues.

This clonotype came up many times. This chain links TRBV7-3 with TRBJ2-1; 9 nucleotides agree with TRBD1. Germline loops: CDR1 SGHTA, CDR2 FQGTGA. Unmatched junction bases numbered 5, after V lost 0 bases and J lost 8 bases. CDR3 length equals 15 residues. In DNA, the CDR3 is TGTGCCAGCAGCTTAACCGGGACAGGGTTCGATGAGCAGTTCTTC. Its translation is CASSLTGTGFDEQFF. Supplemented by reference TRBV7-3 and TRBJ2-1, the full variable domain reads GAGVSQTPSNKVTEKGKYVELRCDPISGHTALYWYRQSLGQGPEFLIYFQGTGAADDSGLPNDRFFAVRPEGSVSTLKIQRTERGDSAVYLCASSLTGTGFDEQFFGPGTRLTVL.

Only a few counts were recorded for this clonotype. This sequence may be a read error, since a much larger clone differs from it by one base. The chain couples TRBV11-2 to TRBJ2-3; 9 bases are shared with TRBD1. Germline V gene data show CDR1 as SGHAT and CDR2 as FQNNGV. CDR3 length: 20 amino acids. The CDR3 is CASSFQSGQGKFSGPDMQYF. The CDR3 nucleotides are TGTGCCAGCAGCTTTCAGTCGGGACAGGGAAAGTTCAGCGGGCCAGATATGCAGTATTTT.

This clonotype was picked up many times. The chain is built from TRBV11-2 and TRBJ2-1, with D perhaps TRBD2 (5 bases). Germline V lookup: CDR1 SGHAT, CDR2 FQNNGV. The CDR3 consists of 17 residues. Trimming cost V 3 bases and J 0 bases, with 15 bases left between them. The DNA for the CDR3 is TGTGCCAGCAGCTTCGCCCCGAGGGTGAGCTCCTACAATGAGCAGTTCTTC. Amino acid sequence: CASSFAPRVSSYNEQFF.

This clonotype was picked up many times. The chain combines TRBV20-1 with TRBJ2-5; 7 nucleotides agree with TRBD2. V shed 6 bases and J 5 bases; nucleotides not matched to a gene: 9. The germline V gene has CDR1 DFQATT and CDR2 SNEGSKA (reference sequence). The CDR3 sequence is 13 residues long. CDR3 residues: CSASPGGGETQYF. CDR3 bases: TGCAGTGCCTCGCCGGGAGGAGGGGAGACCCAGTACTTC.

This sequence joins TRBV9 and TRBJ2-2, with D perhaps matching TRBD1 or TRBD2 (5 bases each). V dropped 3 bases and J dropped 1 base, with 19 bases sitting between them. The CDR3 consists of 18 residues. Germline values: CDR1 SGDLS, CDR2 YYNGEE. The CDR3 DNA reads TGTGCCAGCAGCGCGCAACCTGCAGGGACGATGAACACCGGGGAGCTGTTTTTT. It is translated as CASSAQPAGTMNTGELFF.

This clonotype was detected ten times or more. As DNA, the CDR3 is TGTGCCAGCAGCTTAGGGGCAGGGCGCTACGAGCAGTACTTC. It encodes CASSLGAGRYEQYF. The chain recombines TRBV7-9 with TRBJ2-7; weak D call: TRBD1 (5 bases). This CDR3 is built from 14 residues. The ends were cut back, 1 base at V and 3 bases at J, with 10 bases in the middle. Germline V CDR1 and CDR2: SEHNR, FQNEAQ (reference sequence). The full variable domain, rest sourced from reference TRBV7-9 and TRBJ2-7, is DTGVSQNPRHKITKRGQNVTFRCDPISEHNRLYWYRQTLGQGPEFLTYFQNEAQLEKSRLLSDRFSAERPKGSFSTLEIQRTEQGDSAMYLCASSLGAGRYEQYFGPGTRLTVT.

The chain recombines TRBV2 with TRBJ2-2, with D perhaps matching TRBD2 (5 bases). The CDR3 length is 16 residues. Between the trimmed V and J ends, which lost 1 base and 5 bases, there was a span of 14 bases. Per germline, CDR1 SNHLY and CDR2 FYNNEI. CDR3 sequence (DNA): TGTGCCAGCAGTGAAGGCGGGTCCGCGAGGACCGGGGAGCTGTTTTTT. This sequence encodes CASSEGGSARTGELFF.

This clonotype was seen more than once but under ten times. J is TRBJ2-1 and V is TRBV19; 11 nucleotides align to TRBD2. The CDR3 totals 17 residues. Germline V lookup: CDR1 LNHDA, CDR2 SQIVND (reference sequence). V trimming: 3 bases; J trimming: 0 bases; junction bases outside the gene matches: 4. CDR3 coding DNA: TGTGCCAGTAGTATGGCTAGCGGGAGGCACTCCTACAATGAGCAGTTCTTC. It specifies CASSMASGRHSYNEQFF. The full variable domain, rest sourced from reference TRBV19 and TRBJ2-1, is DGGITQSPKYLFRKEGQNVTLSCEQNLNHDAMYWYRQDPGQGLRLIYYSQIVNDFQKGDIAEGYSVSREKKESFPLTVTSAQKNPTAFYLCASSMASGRHSYNEQFFGPGTRLTVL.

The rearrangement links TRBV12-3 or TRBV12-4 to TRBJ1-2; the match to TRBD1 covers 9 bases. The CDR3 totals 14 residues. The J segment lost 4 bases and the V segment lost 6 bases, leaving 6 bases of the junction unmatched. CDR3 sequence (DNA): TGTGCCAGCAGCCTACAGGGGGCCGGCTATGGCTACACCTTC. Translated, it gives CASSLQGAGYGYTF.

This clonotype was counted only a few times. The CDR3 spells CASSQARPERRGYTF. In DNA form, the CDR3 reads TGTGCCAGCAGCCAAGCCCGGCCGGAAAGGAGGGGCTACACCTTC. The chain has TRBV3-1 and TRBJ1-2; D unclear. Germline V gene data show CDR1 as LGHDT and CDR2 as YNNKEL (reference sequence). The CDR3 contains 15 residues. Trimming removed 1 base from V and 8 bases from J, with 17 bases in between.